This entry is about one TCR beta chain. The data were produced by immunoSEQ multiplex PCR, yet TCRdb's version contains in-frame clones alone and is incomplete. The data contain approximately 50,000 clones, over 75% of them singletons. This specimen belongs to a study of blood T cell repertoires in COVID-19. The CDR3 extends over 13 amino acids. Between the trimmed V and J ends, which lost 2 bases and 2 bases, there was a span of 6 bases. The V gene's germline CDR1 is LGHDT and CDR2 YNNKEL (reference sequence). This TCR was recovered from a man aged 50 to 59 with active COVID-19. Sequenced input: peripheral blood. J is TRBJ1-1 and V is TRBV3-1 (or the pseudogene TRBV3-2), with D possibly matching TRBD1 (5 bases). The CDR3 DNA is TGTGCCAGCAGCCAATGGACAAACACTGAAGCTTTCTTT. The encoded protein is CASSQWTNTEAFF.